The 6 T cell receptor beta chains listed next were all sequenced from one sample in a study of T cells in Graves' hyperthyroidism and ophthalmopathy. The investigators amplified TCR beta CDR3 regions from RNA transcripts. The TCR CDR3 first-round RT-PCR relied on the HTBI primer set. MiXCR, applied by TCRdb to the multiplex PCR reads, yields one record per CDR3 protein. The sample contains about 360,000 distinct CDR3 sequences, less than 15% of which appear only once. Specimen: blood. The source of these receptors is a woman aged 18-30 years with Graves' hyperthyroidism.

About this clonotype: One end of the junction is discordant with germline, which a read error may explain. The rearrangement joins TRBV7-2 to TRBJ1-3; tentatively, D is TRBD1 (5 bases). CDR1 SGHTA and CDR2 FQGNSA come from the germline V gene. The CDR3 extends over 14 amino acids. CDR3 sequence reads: CASSLDVGGNSIYF. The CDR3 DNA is TGTGCCAGCAGCTTAGATGTCGGGGGAAACAGCATATATTTT.

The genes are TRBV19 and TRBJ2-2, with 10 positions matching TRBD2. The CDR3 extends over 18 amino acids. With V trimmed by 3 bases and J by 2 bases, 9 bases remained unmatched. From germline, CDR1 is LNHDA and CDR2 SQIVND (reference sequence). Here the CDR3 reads CASSILPGLAVNTGELFF. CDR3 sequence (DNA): TGTGCCAGTAGTATTCTCCCTGGACTAGCGGTAAACACCGGGGAGCTGTTTTTT.

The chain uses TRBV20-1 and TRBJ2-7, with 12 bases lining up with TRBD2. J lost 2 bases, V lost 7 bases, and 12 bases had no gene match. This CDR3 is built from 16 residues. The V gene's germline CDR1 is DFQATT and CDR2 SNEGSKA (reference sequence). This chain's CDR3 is CSGSRPTSGSAYEQYF. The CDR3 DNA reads TGCAGTGGATCCAGACCGACTAGCGGGAGCGCCTACGAGCAGTACTTC.

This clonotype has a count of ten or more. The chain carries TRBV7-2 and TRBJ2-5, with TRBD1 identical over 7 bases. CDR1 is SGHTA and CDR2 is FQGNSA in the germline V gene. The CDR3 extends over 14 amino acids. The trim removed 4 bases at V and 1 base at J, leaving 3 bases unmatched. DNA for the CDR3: TGTGCCAGCAGCTGGGACAGTAGCCAAGAGACCCAGTACTTC. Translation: CASSWDSSQETQYF.

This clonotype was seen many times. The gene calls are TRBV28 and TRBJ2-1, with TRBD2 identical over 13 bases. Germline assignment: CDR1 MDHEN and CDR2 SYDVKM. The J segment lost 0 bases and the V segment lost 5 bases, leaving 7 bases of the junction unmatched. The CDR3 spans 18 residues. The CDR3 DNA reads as TGTGCCAGCAGTCAAATCGGGACTAGCGGGGCCTCCTACAATGAGCAGTTCTTC. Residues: CASSQIGTSGASYNEQFF.

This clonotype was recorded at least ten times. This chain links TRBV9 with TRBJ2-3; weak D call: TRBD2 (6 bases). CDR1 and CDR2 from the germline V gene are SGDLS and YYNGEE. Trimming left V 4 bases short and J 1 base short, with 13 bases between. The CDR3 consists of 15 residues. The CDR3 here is CASSPGQRGTDTQYF. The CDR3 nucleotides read TGTGCCAGCAGCCCAGGTCAGCGGGGCACAGATACGCAGTATTTT.